These 23 T cell receptor beta chains came from one sample sequenced in a study of T-cell reconstitution after alpha-beta-depleted transplantation in children. Unique molecular identifiers were built into the TCRbeta library. TCRdb reprocessed the PCR reads with MiXCR, giving one entry per CDR3 protein. Among about 420,000 distinct CDR3 sequences listed, roughly a tenth were seen once. This specimen was PBMCs from the stem cell graft donor, taken from the stem cell graft. The receptors shown here come from a human donor who donated a stem cell graft to a child with acute myeloid leukemia.

Ten or more counts support this clonotype. The rearrangement links TRBV6-5 to TRBJ2-7; 8 nucleotides agree with TRBD1. After removal of 4 bases from V and 3 bases from J, the junction contained 8 bases not matched to a gene. The CDR3 runs 15 residues. Per germline, CDR1 MNHEY and CDR2 SVGAGI. The CDR3 bases are TGTGCCAGCAGTTCCGGACAGGGTCTATACTACGAGCAGTACTTC. Its translation: CASSSGQGLYYEQYF.

This clonotype occurred many times. The rearrangement joins TRBV5-1 to TRBJ1-1, with D perhaps matching TRBD1 (6 bases). This CDR3 contains 14 residues. Germline V lookup: CDR1 SGHRS, CDR2 YFSETQ. Trimming took 4 bases from V and 4 from J, leaving 14 bases between them. DNA for the CDR3: TGCGCCAGCAGCACAGAACAGGGAGGCACTGAAGCTTTCTTT. Translating gives CASSTEQGGTEAFF.

As regards this clonotype: Sequence at one end of the junction differs from germline and may be a read error. This chain links TRBV5-1 with TRBJ2-5, with D perhaps TRBD1 (5 bases). CDR1 and CDR2 from the germline V gene are SGHRS and YFSETQ. The CDR3 loop spans 17 amino acids. The CDR3 DNA reads TGCGCCAGCAGCTTTTGGCCGGCAAACGACAGACAAGAGGCCCAGTACTTC. It encodes CASSFWPANDRQEAQYF.

The rearrangement links TRBV12-3 or TRBV12-4 to TRBJ2-1, with TRBD1 matching over 7 bases. This CDR3 contains 13 residues. Unmatched junction bases numbered 4, after V lost 3 bases and J lost 8 bases. The CDR3 nucleotides read TGTGCCAGCAGTTTGACAGGGAGCGATGAGCAGTTCTTC. Protein: CASSLTGSDEQFF.

Remarks on this clonotype: One end of the junction is discordant with germline, which a read error may explain. V gene TRBV20-1 combines with J gene TRBJ2-2; 9 nucleotides align to TRBD2. Germline CDR1 is DFQATT and CDR2 is SNEGSKA (reference sequence). The CDR3 length is 17 residues. The CDR3 region is CCAVTNLPGLATGELFF. In DNA, the CDR3 is TGCTGCGCCGTAACTAACTTACCGGGACTAGCCACCGGGGAACTGTTTTTT.

The chain links TRBV20-1 to TRBJ2-1; 11 bases align to TRBD2. The germline CDR1 and CDR2 sequences are DFQATT and SNEGSKA (reference sequence). The CDR3 spans 13 residues. V trimming: 3 bases; J trimming: 10 bases; junction bases outside the gene matches: 5. The CDR3 DNA follows: TGCAGTGCTAGCATTAGCGGGGGGGTCGAGCAGTTCTTC. The encoded protein is CSASISGGVEQFF.

The chain carries TRBV11-2 and TRBJ2-1; 8 bases fit TRBD1. CDR1 and CDR2 from the germline V gene are SGHAT and FQNNGV. The CDR3 totals 16 residues. V lost 4 bases to trimming and J lost 7 bases; unmatched junction nucleotides: 12. CDR3 region: CASSYPGQGARNEQFF. CDR3 DNA: TGTGCCAGCAGCTACCCGGGGCAGGGGGCGCGGAATGAGCAGTTCTTC.

This clonotype was seen only a few times. The chain joins TRBV12-3 or TRBV12-4 to TRBJ2-1; D is undetermined. CDR3 size: 14 residues. V dropped 2 bases and J dropped 8 bases, with 13 bases sitting between them. The CDR3 DNA sequence: TGTGCCAGCAGTTTATTGGCCCTTAGTGATGAGCAGTTCTTC. Translation: CASSLLALSDEQFF.

This clonotype came up a few times. At one of its ends the junction is not consistent with the germline gene, which may arise from a read error. The V gene is TRBV6-5, the J gene TRBJ1-6; D gene unclear. This CDR3 comprises 14 residues. In germline, CDR1 is MNHEY, CDR2 SVGAGI. The CDR3 nucleotides read TGTGCCAGCAGTTTCGGGTCCTCTAATTCACCCCTCCACTTT. Translation: CASSFGSSNSPLHF.

This clonotype was picked up many times. V and J are TRBV3-1 and TRBJ2-1, with TRBD1 as a possible D gene (6 bases). Trimming pared 8 bases from V and 7 bases from J, leaving 15 bases between. This CDR3 is 13 amino acids long. Germline CDR1 reads LGHDT; CDR2 reads YNNKEL (reference sequence). In nucleotides, the CDR3 is TGTGCCAGCGGACAGAGCCCTTTTAATGAGCAGTTCTTC. Translated, it gives CASGQSPFNEQFF.

There are many counts of this clonotype. The genes are TRBV27 and TRBJ2-2; D remains ambiguous. The V and J ends lost 3 bases and 4 bases respectively, with 9 bases between them. Per germline, CDR1 MNHEY and CDR2 SMNVEV (reference sequence). The CDR3 covers 14 residues. The CDR3 DNA sequence: TGTGCCAGCAGTTTTACCGGGTCCACCGGGGAGCTGTTTTTT. Protein sequence: CASSFTGSTGELFF.

CDR3 in amino acids: CASSQERGRENIQYF. The DNA for the CDR3 is TGTGCCAGCAGCCAAGAGCGGGGGCGCGAAAACATTCAGTACTTC. The V and J genes are TRBV3-1 and TRBJ2-4; perhaps TRBD2 as D (7 bases). V was clipped by 0 bases and J by 5 bases, with 11 bases between them. The CDR3 spans 15 residues. Germline-derived CDR1 and CDR2 are LGHDT and YNNKEL (reference sequence).

This clonotype was picked up many times. The genes are TRBV7-2 and TRBJ2-5, with D unresolved. V lost 5 bases to trimming and J lost 2 bases, with 12 bases between them. The CDR3 contains 14 residues. Per the germline V gene, CDR1 is SGHTA and CDR2 is FQGNSA. The CDR3 DNA is TGTGCCAGCAGCCAGACCGGCGGACAAGAGACCCAGTACTTC. As protein: CASSQTGGQETQYF.

The V call is TRBV7-9, the J call TRBJ2-7; D is unclear. V gave up 5 bases and J gave up 4 bases, with 9 bases separating them. The length of the CDR3 is 12 residues. Germline values: CDR1 SEHNR, CDR2 FQNEAQ (reference sequence). CDR3 in amino acids: CASSVSPYEQYV. CDR3 nucleotide sequence: TGTGCCAGCAGCGTCAGCCCTTACGAGCAGTACGTC.

The DNA of the CDR3 is TGTGCCAGCAGCCAAGTACCTGCTAGCGGACAAGAGACCCAGTACTTC. Its translation is CASSQVPASGQETQYF. V is TRBV4-2 and J is TRBJ2-5, with TRBD2 matching over 7 bases. CDR1 is LGHNA, CDR2 YNFKEQ, per germline. With 1 base clipped from V and 2 bases from J, the junction kept 7 bases outside the gene matches. The CDR3 sequence is 16 residues long.

This clonotype was seen repeatedly, ten times or more. This chain connects TRBV20-1 to TRBJ1-2; D is possibly TRBD1 (6 bases). V was pared by 3 bases and J by 8 bases, with 13 bases between. The CDR3 has 12 residues. Looked up from germline, CDR1 is DFQATT and CDR2 is SNEGSKA (reference sequence). The CDR3 here is CSASQGPGGYTF. DNA of the CDR3: TGCAGTGCTAGTCAGGGGCCAGGGGGCTACACCTTC.

This rearrangement joins TRBV6-1 to TRBJ2-2; a possible D gene is TRBD2 (7 bases). CDR3 length: 15 amino acids. V was cut by 8 bases and J by 7 bases, with 20 bases left in between. CDR1 MNHNS and CDR2 SASEGT come from the germline V gene. The CDR3 nucleotides read TGTGCCAGCGAGAGTGGGGGGGGGCCTAGCGGGGAGCTGTTTTTT. This codes for CASESGGGPSGELFF.

The chain uses TRBV20-1 and TRBJ2-5; unclear D gene. CDR1 DFQATT and CDR2 SNEGSKA come from the germline V gene (reference sequence). V was pared by 1 base and J by 0 bases, with 12 bases between. The length of the CDR3 is 15 residues. The CDR3 coding sequence is TGCAGTGCTAGAGGCTTGCGGCTGTACCAAGAGACCCAGTACTTC. It specifies CSARGLRLYQETQYF.

This clonotype has at least ten counts. The chain carries TRBV5-6 and TRBJ2-7, with TRBD1 matching 8 bases. This CDR3 has 14 amino acids. Germline-derived CDR1 and CDR2 are SGHDT and YYEEEE. V was clipped by 0 bases and J by 4 bases; unmatched bases: 3. The DNA for the CDR3 is TGTGCCAGCAGCTTGGTTCAGGGGGCTTACGAGCAGTACTTC. Amino acids: CASSLVQGAYEQYF. The full variable domain, its missing parts supplied by reference TRBV5-6 and TRBJ2-7, is DAGVTQSPTHLIKTRGQQVTLRCSPKSGHDTVSWYQQALGQGPQFIFQYYEEEERQRGNFPDRFSGHQFPNYSSELNVNALLLGDSALYLCASSLVQGAYEQYFGPGTRLTVT.

This chain links TRBV30 with TRBJ1-5; TRBD1 matches 8 bases. This CDR3 has 17 amino acids. The germline V gene encodes CDR1 GTSNPN and CDR2 SVGIG (reference sequence). V shed 1 base and J 7 bases; nucleotides not matched to a gene: 15. This CDR3 reads CAWSANRGQGIRQPQHF. In nucleotides, the CDR3 is TGTGCCTGGAGTGCAAACCGCGGACAGGGAATAAGGCAGCCCCAGCATTTT.

This clonotype was recorded a few times. The genes are TRBV5-1 and TRBJ1-6; 9 bases are shared with TRBD1. The CDR3 length is 15 residues. Germline lookup yields CDR1 SGHRS and CDR2 YFSETQ. The J segment lost 5 bases and the V segment lost 1 base, leaving 1 base of the junction unmatched. Written as DNA, the CDR3 is TGCGCCAGCAGCTTGAGACAGGGGGATAATTCACCCCTCCACTTT. This codes for CASSLRQGDNSPLHF.

This clonotype was seen a handful of times. This chain connects TRBV7-2 to TRBJ2-1, with D perhaps TRBD1 (5 bases). Germline V gene lookup returns CDR1 SGHTA and CDR2 FQGNSA. The V gene lost 0 bases and the J gene lost 6 bases, with 6 bases spanning the gap. The CDR3 runs 13 residues. The chain's CDR3 is CASSLARANEQFF. DNA of the CDR3: TGTGCCAGCAGCTTAGCCAGGGCCAATGAGCAGTTCTTC.

This clonotype was picked up a small number of times. The chain combines TRBV12-3 or TRBV12-4 with TRBJ2-5; 9 bases are shared with TRBD1. V shed 6 bases, J shed 5 bases, and the junction held 7 bases outside the gene matches. This CDR3 is 14 amino acids long. The CDR3 protein is CASSIDRGYETQYF. The CDR3 DNA sequence: TGTGCCAGCAGCATCGACAGGGGGTATGAGACCCAGTACTTC.